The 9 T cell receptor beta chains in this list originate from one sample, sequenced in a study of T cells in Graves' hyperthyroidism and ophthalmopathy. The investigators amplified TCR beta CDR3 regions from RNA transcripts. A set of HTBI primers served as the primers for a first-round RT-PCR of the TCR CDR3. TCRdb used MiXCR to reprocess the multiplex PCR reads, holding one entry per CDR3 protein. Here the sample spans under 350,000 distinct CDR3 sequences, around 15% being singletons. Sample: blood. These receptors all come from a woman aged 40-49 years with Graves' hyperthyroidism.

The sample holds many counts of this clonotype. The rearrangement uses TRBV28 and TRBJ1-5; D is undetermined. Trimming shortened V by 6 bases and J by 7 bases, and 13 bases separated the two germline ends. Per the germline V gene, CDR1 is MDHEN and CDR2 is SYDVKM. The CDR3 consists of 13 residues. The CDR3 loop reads CASRGGGRQPQHF. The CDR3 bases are TGTGCCAGCAGAGGCGGCGGAAGGCAGCCCCAGCATTTT.

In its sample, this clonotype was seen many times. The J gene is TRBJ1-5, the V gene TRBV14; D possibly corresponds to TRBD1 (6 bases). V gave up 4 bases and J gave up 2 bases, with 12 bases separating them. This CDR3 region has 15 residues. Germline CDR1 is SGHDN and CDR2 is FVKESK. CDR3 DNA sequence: TGTGCCAGCAGCCCCCCGGGACACGGCAATCAGCCCCAGCATTTT. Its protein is CASSPPGHGNQPQHF.

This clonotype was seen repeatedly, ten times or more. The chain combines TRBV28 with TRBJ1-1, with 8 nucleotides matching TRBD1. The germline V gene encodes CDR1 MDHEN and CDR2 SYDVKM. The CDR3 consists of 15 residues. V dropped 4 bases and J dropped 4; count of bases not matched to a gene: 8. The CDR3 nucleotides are TGTGCCAGCAGTTCGGACAGGGCGGTATCCACTGAAGCTTTCTTT. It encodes CASSSDRAVSTEAFF. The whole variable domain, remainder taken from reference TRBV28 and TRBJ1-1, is DVKVTQSSRYLVKRTGEKVFLECVQDMDHENMFWYRQDPGLGLRLIYFSYDVKMKEKGDIPEGYSVSREKKERFSLILESASTNQTSMYLCASSSDRAVSTEAFFGQGTRLTVV.

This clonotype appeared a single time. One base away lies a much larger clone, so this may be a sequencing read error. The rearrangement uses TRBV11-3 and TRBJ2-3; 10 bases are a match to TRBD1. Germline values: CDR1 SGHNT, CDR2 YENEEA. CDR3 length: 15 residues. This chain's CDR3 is CASSPRQGATDTPYF. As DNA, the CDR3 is TGTGCCAGCAGCCCGAGACAGGGGGCGACAGATACGCCGTATTTT.

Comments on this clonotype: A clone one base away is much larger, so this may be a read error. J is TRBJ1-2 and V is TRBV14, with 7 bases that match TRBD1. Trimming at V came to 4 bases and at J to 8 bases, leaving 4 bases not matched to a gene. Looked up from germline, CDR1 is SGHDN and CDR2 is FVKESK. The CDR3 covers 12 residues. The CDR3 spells CASSPSRGGYTF. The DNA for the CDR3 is TGTGCCAGCAGCCCGAGCAGGGGGGGCTACACCTTC. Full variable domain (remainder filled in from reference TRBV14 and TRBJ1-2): EAGVTQFPSHSVIEKGQTVTLRCDPISGHDNLYWYRRVMGKEIKFLLHFVKESKQDESGMPNNRFLAERTGGTYSTLKVQPAELEDSGVYFCASSPSRGGYTFGSGTRLTVV.

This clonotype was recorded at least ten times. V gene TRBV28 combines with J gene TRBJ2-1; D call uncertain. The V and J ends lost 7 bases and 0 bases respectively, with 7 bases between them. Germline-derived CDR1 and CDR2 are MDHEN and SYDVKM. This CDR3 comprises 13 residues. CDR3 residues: CASNSYSYNEQFF. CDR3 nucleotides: TGTGCCAGCAATTCTTACTCCTACAATGAGCAGTTCTTC.

The CDR3 loop is CASSVAGGSTSSYEQYF. The CDR3 DNA is TGTGCCAGCAGCGTAGCCGGGGGCTCTACCAGCTCCTACGAGCAGTACTTC. V and J are TRBV9 and TRBJ2-7, with D perhaps given as TRBD1 or TRBD2 (6 bases each). Germline-derived CDR1 and CDR2 are SGDLS and YYNGEE. The CDR3 is 17 residues long. V lost 0 bases to trimming and J lost 0 bases, with 16 bases between them.

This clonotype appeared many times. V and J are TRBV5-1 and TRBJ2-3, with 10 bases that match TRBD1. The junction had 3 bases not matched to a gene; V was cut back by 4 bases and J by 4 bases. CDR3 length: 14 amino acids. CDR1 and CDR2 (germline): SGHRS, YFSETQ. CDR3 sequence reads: CASSIGQGADTQYF. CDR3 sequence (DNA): TGCGCCAGCAGCATCGGACAGGGGGCAGATACGCAGTATTTT.

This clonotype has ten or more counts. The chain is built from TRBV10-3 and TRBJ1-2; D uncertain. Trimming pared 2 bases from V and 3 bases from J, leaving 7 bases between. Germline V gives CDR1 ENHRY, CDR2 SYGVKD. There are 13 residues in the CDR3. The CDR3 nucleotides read TGTGCCATCAGTGAGGGTAACGACTATGGCTACACCTTC. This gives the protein CAISEGNDYGYTF.